This paragraph reports one TCR beta chain. This table comes from immunoSEQ multiplex PCR, and its TCRdb copy is limited to in-frame clones, with some not included. The sample yields hundreds of thousands of clones, over 80% seen once. This specimen belongs to a study of blood T cell repertoires in COVID-19. Turning to the study itself: Samples representing acute and convalescent COVID-19 were sourced from the United States, Italy and Spain. In each case, the material was cDNA or gDNA derived from T cells, B-cell-depleted T cells, or PBMCs.

The receptor was isolated from a woman between 35 and 50 years old who had recovered from COVID-19. The sequenced material came from peripheral blood.

The CDR3 DNA is TGTGCCAGCAAAGAGAACAGGGACTCCTACGAGCAGTACTTC. Its protein is CASKENRDSYEQYF. V usage is TRBV2 and J usage is TRBJ2-7, with D tentatively TRBD1 (6 bases). V lost 7 bases and J 0 bases, leaving 13 bases between the germline ends. This CDR3 region has 14 residues. The germline gives CDR1 SNHLY, CDR2 FYNNEI.